This T cell receptor (beta chain) was retrieved from a study of naive and memory T cell subsets. The SP2 primer and nested alpha and beta constant region primers amplified ligated cDNA in four rounds. TCRdb reprocessed the UMI-ligation and nested PCR reads via MiXCR and lists one record per CDR3 protein. Of 20,000 to 25,000 distinct CDR3 sequences in the sample, 6% were seen once. Germline V gives CDR1 KGHSH, CDR2 LQKENI. Deletions cut 2 bases from V and 3 bases from J, with 9 bases between. CDR3 length: 14 residues. The sample holds many counts of this clonotype. The treatment here: skin biopsy from PPD injection site in Mantoux-positive individual. A UMI-containing oligonucleotide was joined by 3' ligation to the TCR cDNA template. Biopsied sites were PPD injections in people with a positive Mantoux test.

This specimen consisted of skin, obtained from a tuberculin skin test site. The clonotype originates from an adult in good health. This rearrangement joins TRBV18 to TRBJ2-3, with D tentatively TRBD1 (5 bases). CDR3 region: CASSPVRVTDTQYF. As DNA, the CDR3 is TGTGCCAGCTCACCAGTCAGGGTTACAGATACGCAGTATTTT.